These 5 T cell receptor beta chains came from one sample sequenced in a study of graft-versus-host responses after intestinal transplantation listed by TCRdb under 2021. The time point label here, explained by the study, means: cells obtained before transplantation from donor or recipient. The protocol used for the library was the immunoSEQ multiplex PCR assay. Imported from immuneACCESS, the table was reduced by TCRdb to in-frame sequences with V and J called. These copies leave out some clones; in studies compared against another copy, an unresolved V gene accounts for under half, and the cause of the remainder is not known. The sample table lists about 99,000 clones, 85% to 95% of them with a count of one. The biggest ten clones account for approximately 0.064% of the sample. Their cognate antigens are unknown. This material consisted of unstimulated CD8+ T cells sorted from spleen or lymph node cells, taken before transplant. These receptors originate from a human donor who was the organ donor for an intestinal transplant.

CDR3: CASSVAGVYEQYF. CDR3 nucleotide sequence: TGTGCCAGCAGTGTTGCGGGGGTCTACGAGCAGTACTTC. This chain uses TRBV2 with TRBJ2-7; 7 bases map to TRBD2. The trim removed 4 bases at V and 3 bases at J, leaving 3 bases unmatched. CDR1 is SNHLY, CDR2 FYNNEI, per germline. The CDR3 has 13 residues.

This clone showed up just once. The genes are TRBV14 and TRBJ2-5, with 8 nucleotides matching TRBD1. This CDR3 has 14 amino acids. Trimming cost V 3 bases and J 5 bases; bases outside gene matches: 5. CDR1 is SGHDN, CDR2 FVKESK, per germline. DNA of the CDR3: TGTGCCAGCAGCCAGGGGACAGGCCAGGAGACCCAGTACTTC. Translating it yields CASSQGTGQETQYF.

The chain has TRBV9 and TRBJ2-3; 9 bases fit TRBD2. The CDR3 loop spans 15 amino acids. The ends lost 3 bases at V and 2 bases at J; junction bases unmatched: 4. The germline gives CDR1 SGDLS, CDR2 YYNGEE. CDR3 nucleotides: TGTGCCAGCAGCGCGAGCGGGAGGCCCACAGATACGCAGTATTTT. Its protein product is CASSASGRPTDTQYF.

The V gene is TRBV27, the J gene TRBJ2-7; possible D gene TRBD2, 5 bases. CDR1 is MNHEY and CDR2 is SMNVEV in the germline V gene (reference sequence). The V gene lost 3 bases and the J gene lost 0 bases, with 15 bases spanning the gap. This CDR3 has 16 residues. The CDR3 protein is CASSFTAVRASYEQYF. The CDR3 region has the DNA TGTGCCAGCAGTTTTACAGCGGTAAGGGCCTCCTACGAGCAGTACTTC.

The J gene is TRBJ1-4, the V gene TRBV2; D is possibly TRBD1 (6 bases). The CDR3 is 14 amino acids. V was cut by 8 bases and J by 0 bases, with 10 bases left in between. Germline V lookup: CDR1 SNHLY, CDR2 FYNNEI. DNA of the CDR3: TGTGCCAGCGATTGGACAGCAACTAATGAAAAACTGTTTTTT. Translated, it gives CASDWTATNEKLFF.